A selection of T cell receptor beta chains follows, all from one sample in a study of CD8 T cells in ankylosing spondylitis. TCRdb re-called the 5' RACE reads through MiXCR, storing one row per CDR3 protein. The sample holds roughly 200,000 distinct CDR3 sequences, 9.5% to 15% seen once. Sample: blood, either unsorted or a sorted T cell fraction (not recorded which). These receptors were collected from a male donor with ankylosing spondylitis or in good health (not recorded which). Each CDR3 is given with its conserved first and last residue. The D gene is left open where the match is weak. For some rows the clone size is stated as once, few or many, or as a class when expanded; others skip it.

j_call v_call clone_size d_call cdr3_aa cdr3_nt
TRBJ2-1 TRBV19 few TRBD2 CASSPEAGGYNERFF TGTGCCAGTAGTCCAGAAGCGGGGGGGTACAATGAGCGGTTCTTC
TRBJ2-7 TRBV7-9 NA TRBD1 CASSLGQGAYYEQYF TGTGCCAGCAGCCTCGGACAGGGGGCTTACTACGAGCAGTACTTC
TRBJ2-1 TRBV25-1 once NA CASSEADYNEQFF TGTGCCAGCAGTGAAGCAGACTACAATGAGCAGTTCTTC
TRBJ2-5 TRBV27 NA NA CASSFHRGVQETQYF TGTGCCAGCAGTTTTCACCGGGGAGTCCAAGAGACCCAGTACTTC
TRBJ2-1 TRBV11-2 few NA CASSPPLGLSSYNEQFF TGTGCCAGCAGCCCCCCCCTAGGTCTAAGCTCCTACAATGAGCAGTTCTTC
TRBJ2-7 TRBV11-3 few TRBD1 CASSLGQVYEQYF TGTGCCAGCAGCCTAGGACAGGTCTACGAGCAGTACTTC
TRBJ2-1 TRBV12-3/TRBV12-4 NA TRBD2 CASRPGLALNEQFF TGTGCCAGCAGACCGGGACTAGCCCTCAATGAGCAGTTCTTC
TRBJ2-3 TRBV28 many NA CASIRGFSSTDTQYF TGTGCCAGCATTAGGGGCTTTTCTAGCACAGATACGCAGTATTTT
TRBJ2-3 TRBV7-9 NA TRBD1 CASSASDRAGTDTQYF TGTGCCAGCAGCGCTTCGGACAGGGCAGGCACAGATACGCAGTATTTT
TRBJ1-1 TRBV27 NA NA CASSLWGAEAFF TGTGCCAGCAGTTTATGGGGGGCTGAAGCTTTCTTT
TRBJ2-7 TRBV27 NA TRBD1 CASSTGTGVPEQYF TGTGCCAGCAGCACCGGGACAGGGGTACCCGAGCAGTACTTC
TRBJ2-1 TRBV12-3/TRBV12-4 few NA CASSWGEHSSYNEQFF TGTGCCAGCAGTTGGGGTGAGCATTCCTCCTACAATGAGCAGTTCTTC
TRBJ2-1 TRBV11-3 many TRBD1 CASSLVRGEQFF TGTGCCAGCAGCTTAGTCAGGGGGGAGCAGTTCTTC
TRBJ2-5 TRBV9 few NA CASTESGRGGETQYF TGTGCCAGCACCGAAAGCGGGCGGGGAGGAGAGACCCAGTACTTC
TRBJ1-5 TRBV27 many NA CASSLGRNQPQHF TGTGCCAGCAGTTTGGGCAGGAATCAGCCCCAGCATTTT
TRBJ2-5 TRBV7-9 NA NA CASSLFHGVETQYF TGTGCCAGCAGCTTGTTCCACGGTGTGGAGACCCAGTACTTC
TRBJ2-1 TRBV2 few TRBD1 CASIPGQGHYNEQFF TGTGCCAGCATCCCCGGACAGGGCCACTACAATGAGCAGTTCTTC
TRBJ2-3 TRBV5-1 NA NA CASSSDLGLTDTQYF TGCGCCAGCAGCTCGGACCTAGGGTTGACAGATACGCAGTATTTT
TRBJ2-1 TRBV12-5 few TRBD1 CATRQGGDEQFF TGTGCTACCAGACAGGGTGGGGATGAGCAGTTCTTC
TRBJ2-5 TRBV5-6 NA TRBD2 CASSLAGLAGGSYF TGTGCCAGCAGCTTGGCCGGACTAGCGGGAGGGTCATACTTC
TRBJ2-1 TRBV27 few NA CASSFDREQFF TGTGCCAGCAGTTTTGATAGGGAGCAGTTCTTC
TRBJ2-3 TRBV2 few TRBD2 CASSDLQRDEYF TGTGCCAGCAGTGATCTCCAGCGGGATGAGTATTTT
TRBJ2-3 TRBV11-2 few TRBD1 CASSFGTVTTDTQYF TGTGCCAGCAGCTTCGGGACAGTCACCACAGATACGCAGTATTTT
TRBJ2-7 TRBV5-1 NA NA CASSLADVWDEQYF TGCGCCAGCAGCTTGGCCGACGTTTGGGACGAGCAGTACTTC
TRBJ2-1 TRBV5-1 many NA CASSLWRLNEQFF TGCGCCAGCAGCCTCTGGCGCCTCAATGAGCAGTTCTTC
TRBJ2-2 TRBV7-6 few TRBD1 CASSPRGQQTGELFF TGTGCCAGCAGCCCGAGGGGACAGCAAACCGGGGAGCTGTTTTTT
TRBJ2-7 TRBV3-1 NA TRBD2 CASSQETSGSSYEQYF TGTGCCAGCAGCCAAGAGACTAGCGGGAGCTCCTACGAGCAGTACTTC
TRBJ1-2 TRBV5-1 few TRBD1 CASSTRQGSDYGYTF TGCGCCAGCAGCACGCGACAGGGTTCGGACTATGGCTACACCTTC
TRBJ2-5 TRBV6-1 NA NA CASSQGGDTRETQYF TGTGCCAGCAGTCAGGGGGGTGATACGAGGGAGACCCAGTACTTC
TRBJ1-4 TRBV2 NA NA CASSDGNYNEKLFF TGTGCCAGCAGTGACGGGAACTATAATGAAAAACTGTTTTTT
TRBJ2-3 TRBV7-9 few TRBD2 CASSRTSGGALTDTQYF TGTGCCAGCAGCAGGACTAGCGGGGGGGCTCTGACAGATACGCAGTATTTT
TRBJ1-1 TRBV29-1 NA NA CSVGEGDTEAFF TGCAGCGTTGGAGAGGGGGACACTGAAGCTTTCTTT
TRBJ2-1 TRBV3-1 few TRBD2 CASSQDRTSGGPNEQFF TGTGCCAGCAGCCAAGATCGAACTAGCGGGGGACCCAATGAGCAGTTCTTC
TRBJ2-7 TRBV5-5 few NA CASSQRDFGGYEQYF TGTGCCAGCAGCCAACGGGATTTTGGTGGCTACGAGCAGTACTTC
TRBJ1-1 TRBV12-3/TRBV12-4 NA NA CASSLAGLTEAFF TGTGCCAGCAGTTTAGCCGGACTCACTGAAGCTTTCTTT
TRBJ2-7 TRBV3-1 NA NA CASSQDRVLVVEQYF TGTGCCAGCAGCCAAGATCGGGTCCTGGTGGTCGAGCAGTACTTC
TRBJ1-6 TRBV6-1 many NA CASSTENYNSPLHF TGTGCCAGCAGTACAGAGAACTATAATTCACCCCTCCACTTT
TRBJ2-3 TRBV7-9 few TRBD2 CASSPESGGTDTQYF TGTGCCAGCAGCCCAGAGAGCGGGGGGACAGATACGCAGTATTTT
TRBJ2-1 TRBV7-2 many TRBD2 CASSYPLAGGSYNEQFF TGTGCCAGCAGCTACCCTCTAGCGGGGGGCTCCTACAATGAGCAGTTCTTC
TRBJ1-5 TRBV3-1 many TRBD1 CASSQARTGNQPQHF TGTGCCAGCAGCCAAGCCCGGACAGGGAATCAGCCCCAGCATTTT
TRBJ1-1 TRBV27 NA TRBD1 CASSWTGLGTEAFF TGTGCCAGCAGCTGGACAGGGCTGGGCACTGAAGCTTTCTTT
TRBJ1-2 TRBV4-1 NA NA CASSQDYEGYTF TGCGCCAGCAGCCAAGACTACGAAGGCTACACCTTC
TRBJ1-2 TRBV7-9 NA NA CASSLDREREVWYGYTF TGTGCCAGCAGCTTAGATAGGGAACGGGAAGTATGGTATGGCTACACCTTC